This T cell receptor beta chain is from a study of cytomegalovirus exposure and HLA in healthy donors. Regarding the study as a whole: In a later analysis, several top co-occurrence clusters appeared linked to parvovirus B19, influenza, CMV and Epstein-Barr virus. Earlier results showed most TCR beta V segments being productive about 87% or about 30% of the time.

Of note for this clone: Its antigen is as yet unknown.

60 Vbeta and 13 Jbeta primers were used in PCR. Only in-frame clones appear in the TCRdb table, and some are missing; sequencing was by immunoSEQ multiplex PCR. The sample carries 110,000 or so clones, 70% to 80% recorded once. Deletions cut 3 bases from V and 9 bases from J, with 18 bases between. Germline values: CDR1 PRHDT, CDR2 FYEKMQ (reference sequence). The length of the CDR3 is 15 residues. The sequence was collected from a woman aged 40 to 50 in good health and CMV-seropositive. The chain joins TRBV13 to TRBJ2-1; a weak D match, TRBD2 (7 bases). The sample taken for sequencing was PBMCs. CDR3 sequence reads: CASSFTAGGQSEQFF. The CDR3 bases are TGTGCCAGCAGCTTCACCGCCGGGGGGCAATCTGAGCAGTTCTTC.